These T cell receptor beta chains were read from a single sample in a study of vaccination and CD4 T cells after COVID-19. No antigen has been identified for these receptors. TCRdb passed the PCR reads through MiXCR, listing each CDR3 protein once. The sample contains 15,000 to 20,000 distinct CDR3 sequences, 53% of which appear only once. The sequencing here drew on CD4+ T cells from blood, cultured in vitro, taken before SARS-CoV-2 vaccination. Source of these receptors: a human donor who had recovered from COVID-19. Each CDR3 is given with its conserved first and last residue.

CASSDTQRKDLHEQYF	TRBV6-4
CASRGSGGTAGALAKNIQYF	TRBV27
CASRELAGPTDTQYF	TRBV2
CASSVAGATDTQYF	TRBV6-4
CASSFRASPLHF	TRBV12-3/TRBV12-4
CISVPEAPPGYHEKLFF	TRBV7-5
CASSLGGGNIQYF	TRBV7-9
CSARAGRLLSYEQYF	TRBV20-1
CASSLQTDLYEQYF	TRBV7-2
CASTEPAYEQYF	TRBV6-1
CASSELAGGPGTQYF	TRBV2
CASSLPSISYGYTF	TRBV28
CASSYVAGGPVFSTETQYF	TRBV6-2/TRBV6-3
CSAKDRTYNYGYTF	TRBV20-1
CASSLVPRNSPLHF	TRBV7-2
CASSLGEHTQYF	TRBV7-2
CATKAIQGPSGDPYEQYF	TRBV6-1
CASSLSGGLNYGYTF	TRBV7-9
CASSRDRAGNQPQHF	TRBV2
CASSYPGRGVNPHTDTQYF	TRBV11-1
CSARDGRESTDTQYF	TRBV20-1
CASSLENKRSQETQYF	TRBV7-2
CASRTHRGVRNIQYF	TRBV6-1
CASSMPATGETQYF	TRBV6-1
CASSYSPGGHNSPLHF	TRBV6-5
CASSEVRRGGSPLHF	TRBV6-1
CSVADRLLYEQYF	TRBV20-1
CSAPRTGQTSYEQYF	TRBV20-1
CASSSTNTQYF	TRBV7-2
CASSQRDIYGYTF	TRBV14
CASTSTGAGTLTYEQYF	TRBV28
CSARSQDYSQETQYF	TRBV20-1
CASSPENLGLPHEQFF	TRBV27
CASSPLAGMGTGELFF	TRBV28
CASSETDVTQYF	TRBV2
CASMWGFSSGANVLTF	TRBV6-1
CASSRRTSGRNTGELFF	TRBV3-1
CSARDPSGSQPQHF	TRBV20-1
CASSWQGEETQYF	TRBV12-3/TRBV12-4
CSATPHRTSGFQETQYF	TRBV20-1
CASFSDPLVVVVEQYF	TRBV28
CSARRSGLTTYEQYF	TRBV20-1
CASSQAGESYNEQFF	TRBV7-3
CASSSGWGARGSPLHF	TRBV5-1
CASSLRHTEAFF	TRBV28
CASSLRDRSADTQYF	TRBV5-4
CASSSTAGRNSPLHF	TRBV7-2
CSSHRASGTSEQYF	TRBV20-1
CASSYSYASNQPQHF	TRBV6-2/TRBV6-3
CASSLPSPREQYF	TRBV6-2/TRBV6-3
CSARANGRGLRDTQYF	TRBV20-1
CASSLVLSVDRYNEQFF	TRBV11-2
CASSDRDNQPQHF	TRBV19
CASSLGTGKSPGDGYTF	TRBV7-2
CSAPRTDHTGELFF	TRBV20-1
CASSLDRGGRLGTGELFF	TRBV7-2
CSARKVRDRYTDTQYF	TRBV20-1
CASSYSSGTDTQYF	TRBV6-5
CASSHLQGTDSGANVLTF	TRBV6-2/TRBV6-3